This entry lists 19 T cell receptor beta chains sequenced from one sample in a study of shared clonotypes between healthy human individuals. The repertoire was sequenced with immunoSEQ multiplex PCR; TCRdb's copy has only in-frame clones and lacks some. The sample has over a million clones, about 75% seen once; the top ten hold roughly 1.5%. Sequencing used memory CD4+ T cells sorted from blood. Subset noted: CD45RA-negative fraction. These receptors were collected from a man aged 18-30 years in good health.

The chain recombines TRBV27 with TRBJ2-5, with 12 bases fitting TRBD2. Germline lookup yields CDR1 MNHEY and CDR2 SMNVEV (reference sequence). The CDR3 consists of 15 residues. V dropped 5 bases and J dropped 5; count of bases not matched to a gene: 6. CDR3 protein: CASSPTSGGMETQYF. In DNA, the CDR3 is TGTGCCAGCAGTCCCACTAGCGGGGGGATGGAGACCCAGTACTTC.

The V call is TRBV2, the J call TRBJ2-3, with D possibly called TRBD1 or TRBD2 (6 bases each). CDR1 and CDR2 (germline): SNHLY, FYNNEI. V gave up 6 bases and J gave up 4 bases, with 20 bases separating them. The CDR3 sequence is 16 residues long. For the CDR3, the DNA is TGTGCCAGCAGAGGGGGGCCCAACCTGGGGGCAGATACGCAGTATTTT. Residues: CASRGGPNLGADTQYF.

The genes are TRBV6-1 and TRBJ2-7, with 7 positions matching TRBD1. V was pared by 9 bases and J by 2 bases, with 7 bases of the junction left unmatched. The CDR3 runs 13 residues. CDR1 and CDR2 (germline): MNHNS, SASEGT. CDR3 protein: CASGMGTAYEQYF. The CDR3 DNA is TGTGCCAGTGGAATGGGGACAGCCTACGAGCAGTACTTC.

The chain combines TRBV19 with TRBJ2-1; 9 bases align to TRBD2. This CDR3 spans 14 amino acids. Germline V gene sequence: CDR1 LNHDA, CDR2 SQIVND (reference sequence). After removal of 7 bases from V and 3 bases from J, the junction contained 4 bases not matched to a gene. The CDR3 sequence is CASTWRGGYNEQFF. The CDR3 region has the DNA TGTGCCAGTACGTGGCGGGGGGGCTACAATGAGCAGTTCTTC.

A few counts support this clone. V and J are TRBV6-5 and TRBJ1-5; TRBD1 aligns across 9 bases. The CDR3 extends over 13 amino acids. V lost 5 bases and J lost 6; bases outside the gene matches: 2. Germline CDR1 MNHEY, CDR2 SVGAGI. This CDR3 reads CASSPTGGQPQHF. The CDR3, as DNA: TGTGCCAGCAGTCCGACAGGGGGTCAGCCCCAGCATTTT.

CDR3 residues: CASSLGHTTDTQYF. The CDR3 DNA is TGTGCCAGCAGCTTGGGACATACTACAGATACGCAGTATTTT. The chain has TRBV13 and TRBJ2-3, with D tentatively TRBD1 (6 bases). This CDR3 is built from 14 residues. Trimming took 3 bases from V and 3 from J, leaving 10 bases between them. The germline gives CDR1 PRHDT, CDR2 FYEKMQ (reference sequence).

The V and J genes are TRBV29-1 and TRBJ2-1; 7 bases are shared with TRBD2. This CDR3 spans 15 amino acids. The germline V gene encodes CDR1 SQVTM and CDR2 ANQGSEA. With 3 bases clipped from V and 0 bases from J, the junction kept 5 bases outside the gene matches. CDR3 in amino acids: CSVEGGDSSYNEQFF. The CDR3 DNA reads TGCAGCGTTGAGGGGGGGGATAGCTCCTACAATGAGCAGTTCTTC.

The gene calls are TRBV28 and TRBJ1-2; tentatively, D is TRBD1 (6 bases). This CDR3 has 12 residues. Germline V gene lookup returns CDR1 MDHEN and CDR2 SYDVKM. V dropped 8 bases and J dropped 3 bases, with 10 bases sitting between them. CDR3 bases: TGTGCCAGCGGCAGGGGCGACTATGGCTACACCTTC. It yields the protein CASGRGDYGYTF.

The chain combines TRBV7-9 with TRBJ1-1; a weak D match, TRBD1 (6 bases). The CDR3 is 12 amino acids. Between the trimmed V and J ends, which lost 5 bases and 12 bases, there was a span of 16 bases. Germline assignment: CDR1 SEHNR and CDR2 FQNEAQ (reference sequence). The CDR3 loop is CASSLDSRRSFF. Written as DNA, the CDR3 is TGTGCCAGCAGCCTGGACAGTCGGAGATCTTTCTTT.

To note about this clone: Additional DNA sequences in this sample encode the identical CDR3. V gene TRBV9 combines with J gene TRBJ1-5; TRBD1 might be the D (5 bases). The V gene lost 0 bases and the J gene lost 0 bases, with 7 bases spanning the gap. From germline, CDR1 is SGDLS and CDR2 YYNGEE. The CDR3 is 15 amino acids. The CDR3 is CASSVGGDSNQPQHF. The CDR3 DNA follows: TGTGCCAGCAGCGTAGGGGGCGATAGCAATCAGCCCCAGCATTTT.

This clone appeared once. One end of the junction varies from germline; a read error may be responsible. J is TRBJ2-7 and V is TRBV5-4; D may be TRBD2 (6 bases). Germline lookup yields CDR1 SGHNT and CDR2 YYREEE (reference sequence). This CDR3 has 14 residues. The CDR3, as DNA: TGTGCCAGCAGCTCGCAGGGCGGGGCCGTGATTAAGGACTTC. This encodes CASSSQGGAVIKDF.

Of note for this clone: This same CDR3 is encoded by further DNA sequences in the sample. This rearrangement joins TRBV6-5 to TRBJ1-3, with TRBD1 as a possible D gene (5 bases). The CDR3 consists of 14 residues. Germline V gene sequence: CDR1 MNHEY, CDR2 SVGAGI. The V end was cut by 5 bases, the J end by 1 base, with 9 bases between. CDR3 residues: CASSRTGSGNTIYF. CDR3 nucleotide sequence: TGTGCCAGCAGTCGCACAGGATCTGGAAACACCATATATTTT.

V and J are TRBV5-1 and TRBJ2-7, with 10 positions matching TRBD2. Germline V gene lookup returns CDR1 SGHRS and CDR2 YFSETQ. This CDR3 has 14 residues. Germline trimming cut 5 bases from V and 4 bases from J; bases unmatched to any gene: 6. CDR3 DNA sequence: TGCGCCAGCAGATCTAGCGGGAGAGATTACGAGCAGTACTTC. It is translated as CASRSSGRDYEQYF.

In nucleotides, the CDR3 is TGTGCCAGCAGTGAATTGGCAGGTGGCGGGGGACAGGAGACCCAGTACTTC. The encoded protein is CASSELAGGGGQETQYF. The rearrangement joins TRBV25-1 to TRBJ2-5; the D gene could be TRBD1 or TRBD2 (7 bases each). CDR1 and CDR2 from the germline V gene are MGHDK and SYGVNS. The CDR3 is made up of 17 amino acids. V was shortened by 1 base and J by 5 bases, with 20 bases between the two germline ends.

The chain is built from TRBV18 and TRBJ2-2, with 14 nucleotides matching TRBD2. Germline V lookup: CDR1 KGHSH, CDR2 LQKENI. CDR3 length: 16 amino acids. V shed 4 bases and J 3 bases; nucleotides not matched to a gene: 1. The CDR3 sequence: CASSQGLAGDTGELFF. The CDR3 region has the DNA TGTGCCAGCTCACAGGGACTAGCGGGAGACACCGGGGAGCTGTTTTTT. The full variable domain, in which reference TRBV18 and TRBJ2-2 provide the parts outside the CDR3, is NAGVMQNPRHLVRRRGQEARLRCSPMKGHSHVYWYRQLPEEGLKFMVYLQKENIIDESGMPKERFSAEFPKEGPSILRIQQVVRGDSAAYFCASSQGLAGDTGELFFGEGSRLTVL.

The V and J genes are TRBV10-3 and TRBJ1-6, with a possible D match to TRBD1 (6 bases). Germline loops: CDR1 ENHRY, CDR2 SYGVKD. Trimming removed 10 bases at V and 7 bases at J, with 17 bases between. There are 14 residues in the CDR3. Here the CDR3 reads CANGQGSENSPLHF. The CDR3 bases are TGTGCCAACGGGCAGGGGTCTGAAAATTCACCCCTCCACTTT.

A few counts support this clone. This chain uses TRBV27 with TRBJ2-7; D may match TRBD1 or TRBD2 (5 bases each). CDR3 length: 14 amino acids. V was shortened by 0 bases and J by 5 bases, with 11 bases between the two germline ends. Per the germline V gene, CDR1 is MNHEY and CDR2 is SMNVEV (reference sequence). In DNA form, the CDR3 reads TGTGCCAGCAGTTTATCGCCAGGGACCCACGAGCAGTACTTC. Translated, it gives CASSLSPGTHEQYF.

V gene TRBV6-1 combines with J gene TRBJ1-2; 10 nucleotides align to TRBD1. The V gene end was trimmed by 6 bases and the J gene end by 5 bases; junction bases not matched to a gene: 6. There are 14 residues in the CDR3. Germline loops: CDR1 MNHNS, CDR2 SASEGT. In nucleotides, the CDR3 is TGTGCCAGCAGCGGACAGGGGGAGGTGTATGGCTACACCTTC. Its translation: CASSGQGEVYGYTF.

In nucleotides, the CDR3 is TGCAGTGCTCTAGCGGGGGGGCAGTTCTTC. Protein: CSALAGGQFF. The rearrangement uses TRBV20-1 and TRBJ2-1, with 11 bases matching TRBD2. V lost 5 bases to trimming and J lost 12 bases; unmatched junction nucleotides: 0. CDR3 size: 10 residues. Germline values: CDR1 DFQATT, CDR2 SNEGSKA (reference sequence).